The next 21 T cell receptor beta chains were all read from a single sample in a study of vaccination effects on CD4 cells after COVID-19. Their antigens are not known. CD4+ T cells specific for antigen were expanded with viral peptide pools by the ViraFEST assay before sequencing. When nine to ten days of culture had elapsed, CD4+ T cells were isolated. Prior SARS-CoV-2 infection was absent in the vaccine recipients, as shown by negative nucleocapsid antibodies. Method: immunoSEQ multiplex PCR; TCRdb's copy keeps in-frame clones and lacks some. This repertoire shows 35,000 to 55,000 clones, 70% to 80% found once; its top ten account for about 10%. The sequencing here drew on CD4+ T cells from PBMCs cultured with SARS-CoV-2 spike peptides, taken before COVID-19 vaccination. The source is a human donor who received a COVID-19 vaccine.

The V and J genes are TRBV18 and TRBJ2-1, with D unclear. Per germline, CDR1 KGHSH and CDR2 LQKENI. The CDR3 consists of 12 residues. The V end lost 6 bases, the J end lost 7 bases, and 10 bases lay between the germline ends. The CDR3 here is CASSASRNEQFF. The CDR3 nucleotides read TGTGCCAGCTCCGCATCACGGAATGAGCAGTTCTTC.

This rearrangement joins TRBV5-1 to TRBJ2-5; 7 bases map to TRBD1. Germline CDR1 and CDR2: SGHRS and YFSETQ. This CDR3 has 14 amino acids. The V gene end was trimmed by 4 bases and the J gene end by 0 bases; junction bases not matched to a gene: 3. The CDR3 bases are TGCGCCAGCAGCGAACAGGGGAACCAAGAGACCCAGTACTTC. As protein: CASSEQGNQETQYF.

This clone was seen more than once but under ten times. The chain links TRBV7-3 to TRBJ2-3; no clear D. Trimming took off 6 bases at V and 0 bases at J, with 7 bases between the two ends. This CDR3 is built from 13 residues. Germline-derived CDR1 and CDR2 are SGHTA and FQGTGA. This CDR3 is CASSVESTDTQYF. Here the CDR3 DNA reads TGTGCCAGCAGTGTAGAGAGCACAGATACGCAGTATTTT.

This sequence joins TRBV10-3 and TRBJ2-5, with 10 nucleotides matching TRBD2. J gave up 1 base and V 3 bases, and 2 bases lay outside the gene matches. Germline CDR1 and CDR2: ENHRY and SYGVKD. This CDR3 contains 15 residues. CDR3 DNA: TGTGCCATCAGTGATAGCGGGGGGCTCCAAGAGACCCAGTACTTC. This sequence encodes CAISDSGGLQETQYF.

V gene TRBV5-1 combines with J gene TRBJ2-7; D is perhaps TRBD1 (6 bases). The CDR3 consists of 16 residues. V was clipped by 4 bases and J by 0 bases, with 17 bases between them. Germline values: CDR1 SGHRS, CDR2 YFSETQ. The CDR3 DNA is TGCGCCAGCAGCAGCAACCCCGGGACACCCTCCTACGAGCAGTACGTC. Amino acid sequence: CASSSNPGTPSYEQYV.

This clone has a handful of counts. The V and J genes are TRBV7-3 and TRBJ2-1; no clear D. CDR1 and CDR2 from the germline V gene are SGHTA and FQGTGA. The V and J ends lost 1 base and 8 bases respectively, with 18 bases between them. CDR3 size: 16 residues. In DNA form, the CDR3 reads TGTGCCAGCAGCTTAATTTCTGGCGCCCAGAACGATGAGCAGTTCTTC. Its protein is CASSLISGAQNDEQFF.

Only a few counts were recorded for this clone. The rearrangement uses TRBV6-2 or TRBV6-3 and TRBJ1-2, with TRBD1 matching 7 bases. Germline values: CDR1 MNHEY, CDR2 SVGEGT. J lost 1 base, V lost 4 bases, and 6 bases had no gene match. This CDR3 comprises 15 residues. CDR3 nucleotide sequence: TGTGCCAGCAGTTCCACGGGACAGAGTAACTATGGCTACACCTTC. It codes for CASSSTGQSNYGYTF.

CDR3 nucleotides: TGTGCCAGCAGCACCCGGACAGGGGGAGACACTGAAGCTTTCTTT. As protein: CASSTRTGGDTEAFF. J is TRBJ1-1 and V is TRBV9; 10 bases agree with TRBD1. J was trimmed by 3 bases and V by 4 bases; bases with no gene match: 6. The CDR3 totals 15 residues. Germline-derived CDR1 and CDR2 are SGDLS and YYNGEE. The whole variable domain, filled in from reference TRBV9 and TRBJ1-1, reads DSGVTQTPKHLITATGQRVTLRCSPRSGDLSVYWYQQSLDQGLQFLIQYYNGEERAKGNILERFSAQQFPDLHSELNLSSLELGDSALYFCASSTRTGGDTEAFFGQGTRLTVV.

The chain's CDR3 is CASSILAGGYNEQFF. The CDR3 DNA reads as TGTGCCAGCAGCATACTAGCGGGGGGCTACAATGAGCAGTTCTTC. The chain couples TRBV6-4 to TRBJ2-1; TRBD2 matches at 12 bases. The germline V gene has CDR1 MRHNA and CDR2 SNTAGT. After removal of 6 bases from V and 3 bases from J, the junction contained 3 bases not matched to a gene. CDR3 length equals 15 residues.

The rearrangement joins TRBV4-1 to TRBJ1-2; the D gene is possibly TRBD1 (5 bases). The CDR3 runs 15 residues. Germline CDR1 and CDR2: MGHRA and YSYEKL. The ends were cut back, 2 bases at V and 3 bases at J, with 13 bases in the middle. The CDR3 DNA sequence: TGCGCCAGCAGCCAACCCCGGGACCGCGACTATGGCTACACCTTC. Protein product: CASSQPRDRDYGYTF.

The CDR3 DNA reads TGTGCCAGCAGCCGCCTGGGTGGTTCCGGCGAGTACGTC. Amino acids: CASSRLGGSGEYV. The genes are TRBV11-1 and TRBJ2-7; D is ambiguous. This CDR3 is built from 13 residues. V was cut by 5 bases and J by 11 bases, with 19 bases left in between. Per germline, CDR1 SGHAT and CDR2 FQDESV (reference sequence).

This rearrangement joins TRBV9 to TRBJ1-3; D is unclear. The germline gives CDR1 SGDLS, CDR2 YYNGEE. The CDR3 is made up of 14 amino acids. Trimming pared 0 bases from V and 3 bases from J, leaving 7 bases between. CDR3 amino acids: CASSVDGVGNTIYF. The CDR3 DNA reads as TGTGCCAGCAGCGTAGACGGGGTTGGAAACACCATATATTTT.

Comment on this clone: Different DNA sequences within this sample yield the same CDR3. This chain's CDR3 is CASSLPTDTQYF. The CDR3 DNA follows: TGCGCCAGCAGCTTGCCCACAGATACGCAGTATTTT. The chain employs TRBV5-1 and TRBJ2-3; no clear D. V was clipped by 1 base and J by 2 bases, with 2 bases between them. From germline, CDR1 is SGHRS and CDR2 YFSETQ. This CDR3 has 12 amino acids.

This chain joins TRBV7-9 and TRBJ2-5; 12 nucleotides match TRBD2. J was trimmed by 0 bases and V by 1 base; bases with no gene match: 3. There are 17 residues in the CDR3. The germline V gene has CDR1 SEHNR and CDR2 FQNEAQ (reference sequence). CDR3 nucleotide sequence: TGTGCCAGCAGCTTAGGAGGGACTAGCGGGTACCAAGAGACCCAGTACTTC. Its protein product is CASSLGGTSGYQETQYF. The full variable domain, in which reference TRBV7-9 and TRBJ2-5 provide the parts outside the CDR3, is DTGVSQNPRHKITKRGQNVTFRCDPISEHNRLYWYRQTLGQGPEFLTYFQNEAQLEKSRLLSDRFSAERPKGSFSTLEIQRTEQGDSAMYLCASSLGGTSGYQETQYFGPGTRLLVL.

This chain joins TRBV7-9 and TRBJ2-2; a possible D gene is TRBD2 (5 bases). The germline CDR1 and CDR2 sequences are SEHNR and FQNEAQ (reference sequence). V gave up 5 bases and J gave up 0 bases, with 13 bases separating them. The CDR3 extends over 16 amino acids. DNA of the CDR3: TGTGCCAGCAGCCCCAAGGAGGCAGCGAACACCGGGGAGCTGTTTTTT. This encodes CASSPKEAANTGELFF.

The chain combines TRBV5-1 with TRBJ1-2; 7 positions match TRBD1. The CDR3 runs 14 residues. Germline values: CDR1 SGHRS, CDR2 YFSETQ. Trimming cost V 0 bases and J 8 bases; bases outside gene matches: 7. Written as DNA, the CDR3 is TGCGCCAGCAGCTTGGCGGACAGGATAGGAGGCTACACCTTC. It is translated as CASSLADRIGGYTF.

The J gene is TRBJ1-6, the V gene TRBV5-4; TRBD1 matches at 9 bases. Trimming cost V 0 bases and J 8 bases; bases outside gene matches: 3. Germline V gives CDR1 SGHNT, CDR2 YYREEE (reference sequence). The CDR3 has 15 residues. For the CDR3, the DNA is TGTGCCAGCAGCTTGGGACAGGGGGATTATTCACCCCTCCACTTT. Translation gives CASSLGQGDYSPLHF.

This chain connects TRBV18 to TRBJ2-1, with D possibly called TRBD1 or TRBD2 (6 bases each). Trimming stripped 5 bases from V and 1 base from J, with 12 bases between. The germline V gene has CDR1 KGHSH and CDR2 LQKENI. The CDR3 runs to 15 residues. CDR3 protein: CASSSLGGSYNEQFF. In DNA form, the CDR3 reads TGTGCCAGCTCATCTCTAGGGGGGTCCTACAATGAGCAGTTCTTC.

V and J are TRBV24-1 and TRBJ1-1; unclear D gene. Per the germline V gene, CDR1 is KGHDR and CDR2 is SFDVKD. V was trimmed by 0 bases and J by 0 bases, leaving 7 bases between them. The CDR3 is 15 residues long. Here the CDR3 reads CATSDLGRMNTEAFF. Here the CDR3 DNA reads TGTGCCACCAGTGATTTGGGCCGGATGAACACTGAAGCTTTCTTT.

In its sample, this clone was seen once. The chain is built from TRBV3-1 (or the pseudogene TRBV3-2) and TRBJ2-2; D is undetermined. The CDR3 has 14 amino acids. Deletions cut 4 bases from V and 1 base from J, with 7 bases between. CDR1 and CDR2 from the germline V gene are LGHDT and YNNKEL (reference sequence). The CDR3 DNA reads as TGTGCCAGCAGCCTTCGACAGAACACCGGGGAGCTGTTTTTT. Its translation is CASSLRQNTGELFF.

This chain links TRBV5-4 with TRBJ1-4, with TRBD1 identical over 9 bases. CDR1 is SGHNT and CDR2 is YYREEE in the germline V gene (reference sequence). Unmatched junction bases numbered 6, after V lost 2 bases and J lost 7 bases. CDR3 length: 15 amino acids. The CDR3 nucleotides read TGTGCCAGCAGCTTCGGGGACAGGGAGGGTGAAAAACTGTTTTTT. Translation: CASSFGDREGEKLFF.